Presented here are 2 T cell receptor beta chains from one specimen sequenced in a study of naive and memory T cell subsets (dated 2017 in TCRdb). The library was generated by UMI-ligation and nested PCR. This sample was sequenced with an Illumina MiSeq. An equimolar mix of two oligonucleotides covering both TRBC1 and TRBC2 was used as the beta constant-region primer. Four rounds of PCR were used to amplify ligated cDNA, with nested alpha and beta constant-region primers being used together with the SP2 primer. The raw public data were reprocessed by TCRdb itself: fastp quality trimming at Q25, MiXCR clonotype calling, in-frame beta chains only. A single entry per CDR3 protein holds the most common genes and DNA from its merged rows. The sample contains some 80,000 distinct CDR3 sequences, around 9% of them found a single time. Roughly 1.2% of the sample belongs to the ten largest clones. The specimen was naive CD8+ T cells from blood. The meaning of the sample's cell subset or site label: naive T cells, CD45RA high CD27+. These receptors were collected from a human donor in good health.

There are many counts of this clonotype. V gene TRBV12-5 combines with J gene TRBJ2-1; D is uncertain. Trimming pared 2 bases from V and 10 bases from J, leaving 6 bases between. The CDR3 is 11 residues long. The V gene's germline CDR1 is LGHNT and CDR2 FRNRAP. The CDR3 region has the DNA TGTGCTAGTGGTTTGCTGGGAGAGCAGTTCTTC. Translation gives CASGLLGEQFF.

There are many counts of this clonotype. The V call is TRBV6-2 or TRBV6-3, the J call TRBJ2-5, with D perhaps being TRBD1 or TRBD2 (5 bases each). CDR3 length: 16 residues. V shed 3 bases and J shed 5 bases, with 19 bases lying between them. Germline V gene sequence: CDR1 MNHEY, CDR2 SVGEGT. CDR3 region: CASSYTGTHPRETQYF. As DNA, the CDR3 is TGTGCCAGCAGTTATACCGGGACCCACCCCCGGGAGACCCAGTACTTC.